Below are 7 T cell receptor beta chains sequenced from a single sample in a study of blood T cell repertoires in COVID-19. Libraries were prepared by immunoSEQ multiplex PCR; TCRdb keeps only in-frame clonotypes and omits some of them. The sample shows about 220,000 clones, around 84% of them seen only once. Sequenced material: peripheral blood. The receptors were sampled from a man in his fifties or sixties who had recovered from COVID-19.

The chain links TRBV7-9 to TRBJ2-7, with D possibly matching TRBD1 (5 bases). The CDR3 length is 13 residues. Per germline, CDR1 SEHNR and CDR2 FQNEAQ (reference sequence). Between the trimmed V and J ends, which lost 0 bases and 5 bases, there was a span of 8 bases. This chain's CDR3 is CASSLALQDEQYF. CDR3 coding DNA: TGTGCCAGCAGCTTAGCTTTACAGGACGAGCAGTACTTC.

The CDR3 nucleotides read TGTGCCAGCAGTCCGGGACTAGCGGACTCCTACGAGCAGTACTTC. It encodes CASSPGLADSYEQYF. The chain uses TRBV7-9 and TRBJ2-7, with 11 bases identical to TRBD2. The CDR3 is 15 residues long. CDR1 is SEHNR, CDR2 FQNEAQ, per germline (reference sequence). The junction had 4 bases not matched to a gene; V was cut back by 6 bases and J by 0 bases. The full variable domain, with the rest looked up from reference TRBV7-9 and TRBJ2-7, is DTGVSQNPRHKITKRGQNVTFRCDPISEHNRLYWYRQTLGQGPEFLTYFQNEAQLEKSRLLSDRFSAERPKGSFSTLEIQRTEQGDSAMYLCASSPGLADSYEQYFGPGTRLTVT.

CDR3 protein: CASSVSSNYGYTF. The CDR3 DNA reads as TGTGCCAGCAGCGTGTCCTCTAACTATGGCTACACCTTC. This chain connects TRBV9 to TRBJ1-2, with unresolved D. Per the germline V gene, CDR1 is SGDLS and CDR2 is YYNGEE. Trimming removed 2 bases at V and 0 bases at J, with 5 bases between. This CDR3 comprises 13 residues.

This clone showed up just once. The genes are TRBV19 and TRBJ2-7; 9 bases fit TRBD1. This CDR3 has 16 amino acids. CDR1 and CDR2 from the germline V gene are LNHDA and SQIVND (reference sequence). The V segment lost 1 base and the J segment 6 bases; nucleotides outside the gene matches: 10. The CDR3 region is CASSIVTGGSRSEQYF. The CDR3 nucleotides read TGTGCCAGTAGTATAGTAACAGGGGGCTCAAGAAGCGAGCAGTACTTC. The full variable domain, its missing parts supplied by reference TRBV19 and TRBJ2-7, is DGGITQSPKYLFRKEGQNVTLSCEQNLNHDAMYWYRQDPGQGLRLIYYSQIVNDFQKGDIAEGYSVSREKKESFPLTVTSAQKNPTAFYLCASSIVTGGSRSEQYFGPGTRLTVT.

The gene calls are TRBV19 and TRBJ2-5; 8 nucleotides line up with TRBD2. V was pared by 6 bases and J by 6 bases, with 12 bases of the junction left unmatched. CDR3 length equals 15 residues. Germline values: CDR1 LNHDA, CDR2 SQIVND (reference sequence). The CDR3: CASSGGDAKAKTQYF. CDR3 nucleotide sequence: TGTGCCAGTAGCGGGGGGGACGCGAAGGCAAAGACCCAGTACTTC.

The chain uses TRBV28 and TRBJ1-5; D call uncertain. The CDR3 totals 13 residues. V shed 8 bases and J shed 4 bases, with 12 bases lying between them. Germline V gives CDR1 MDHEN, CDR2 SYDVKM. As DNA, the CDR3 is TGTGCCAGCCGGTGGTCTCGGAATCAGCCCCAGCATTTT. It codes for CASRWSRNQPQHF.

This rearrangement joins TRBV7-2 to TRBJ1-1; 9 bases are shared with TRBD1. The CDR3 runs 14 residues. The V and J ends lost 5 bases and 6 bases, in that order; junction bases with no gene match: 7. The germline CDR1 and CDR2 sequences are SGHTA and FQGNSA. The CDR3 is CASSHGTGSPEAFF. CDR3 DNA: TGTGCCAGCAGCCACGGGACAGGGTCACCTGAAGCTTTCTTT.